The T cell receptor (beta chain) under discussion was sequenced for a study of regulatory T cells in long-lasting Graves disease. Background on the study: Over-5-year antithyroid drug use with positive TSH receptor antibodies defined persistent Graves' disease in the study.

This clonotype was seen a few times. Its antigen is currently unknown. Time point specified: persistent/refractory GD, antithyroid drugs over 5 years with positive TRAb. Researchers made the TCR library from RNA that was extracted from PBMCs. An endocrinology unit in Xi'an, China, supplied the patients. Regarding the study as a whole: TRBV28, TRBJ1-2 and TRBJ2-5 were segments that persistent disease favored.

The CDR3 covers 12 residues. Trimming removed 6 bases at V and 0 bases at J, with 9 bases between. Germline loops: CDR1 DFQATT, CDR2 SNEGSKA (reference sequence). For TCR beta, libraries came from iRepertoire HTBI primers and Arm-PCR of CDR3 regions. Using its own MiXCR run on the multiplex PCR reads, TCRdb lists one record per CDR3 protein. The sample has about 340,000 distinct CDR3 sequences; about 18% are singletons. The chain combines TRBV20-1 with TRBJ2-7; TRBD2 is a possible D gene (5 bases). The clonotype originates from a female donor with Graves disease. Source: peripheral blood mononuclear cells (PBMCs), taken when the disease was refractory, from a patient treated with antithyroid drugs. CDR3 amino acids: CSAFDYSYEQYF. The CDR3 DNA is TGCAGTGCCTTCGACTACTCCTACGAGCAGTACTTC.